The sequence of this T cell receptor beta chain was determined in a study of beta chain features in type 1 diabetes. The CDR3 loop spans 16 amino acids. In germline, CDR1 is SGHAT, CDR2 FQNNGV. Trimming removed 0 bases at V and 2 bases at J, with 14 bases between. Regarding this clone: As yet, its antigen is unknown.

Of the isolated RNA, all was reverse transcribed, and so the sequenced material was expressed TCRB transcripts. Sequencing of naive, central memory and regulatory T cell samples gave an average of around 3.5 million reads. Measured with immunoSEQ multiplex PCR; TCRdb has only the in-frame clones, and not every one. The top ten clones hold around 0.065% of a sample with 400,000 to 600,000 clones, around 30% of them seen once. Study results and caveats: No resolution was reached here on whether HLA type influences TCRB rearrangement. Type 1 diabetes patients had TCRB CDR3s that were shorter (moderately but significantly so) in all four CD4+ subsets. Patients with type 1 diabetes showed fewer VDJ junction insertions and more deletions.

The sequence came from a man aged 18 to 30 in good health. V gene TRBV11-2 combines with J gene TRBJ2-7; D gene ambiguous. The sequenced sample consisted of naive CD4+ T cells from blood. CDR3 residues: CASSLDGGSATYEQYF. The CDR3 region has the DNA TGTGCCAGCAGCTTAGATGGTGGCTCCGCGACCTACGAGCAGTACTTC. Full variable domain (rest looked up from reference TRBV11-2 and TRBJ2-7): EAGVAQSPRYKIIEKRQSVAFWCNPISGHATLYWYQQILGQGPKLLIQFQNNGVVDDSQLPKDRFSAERLKGVDSTLKIQPAKLEDSAVYLCASSLDGGSATYEQYFGPGTRLTVT.